This T cell receptor beta chain was identified during a study of blood T cells in healthy people across ages. Points from the study as a whole: Across the age range, TCR beta diversity per million T cells fell in a roughly linear way. Unsorted PBMC input precluded a conclusive naive versus antigen-experienced comparison.

This clonotype showed up just a few times. As yet, its antigen is unknown. V was clipped by 11 bases and J by 3 bases; unmatched bases: 6. The CDR3 is 12 amino acids. The V gene's germline CDR1 is MNHEY and CDR2 SVGEGT. Researchers report isolating at least 6.5 million PBMCs per sample. It was with a sample-barcoded 5' primer and a J-beta primer mix that a second PCR of roughly 7 to 12 cycles was run. TCRdb re-derived calls from the 5' RACE reads in MiXCR, one entry per CDR3 protein. The sample gives around 1.7 million distinct CDR3 sequences, 28% of which show up once; 7.7% is in the top ten. This TCR came from a woman aged 25 to 45 in good health. The rearrangement links TRBV6-2 or TRBV6-3 to TRBJ2-7; 8 bases map to TRBD1. Sequencing input: blood. CDR3 nucleotides: TGTGCCGCCGGGGGACAGGTCTACGAGCAGTACTTC. Protein sequence: CAAGGQVYEQYF.